Shown below are 7 T cell receptor beta chains from a single sample sequenced in a study of molecular identifiers for immune sequencing clone quantification. TCRdb re-analysed the PCR reads in MiXCR, keeping a single row per CDR3 protein. The sample includes some 320,000 distinct CDR3 sequences, 20% to 25% of them seen just once. What was sequenced was naive CD8+ T cells from blood, with Jurkat cell RNA spiked in. Subset meaning: FACS-sorted CD8+CD4-CCR7+CD45RA+ naive T cells. These receptor sequences come from a human donor in good health. Some libraries in this study had Jurkat cell RNA spiked in.

Many counts were recorded for this clonotype. This rearrangement joins TRBV28 to TRBJ1-5, with a weak D call TRBD1 (6 bases). CDR3 length: 16 residues. The V end lost 4 bases, the J end lost 1 base, and 14 bases lay between the germline ends. CDR1 and CDR2 from the germline V gene are MDHEN and SYDVKM. In nucleotides, the CDR3 is TGTGCCAGCAGTTCCCTAGGGGGATACAGCAATCAGCCCCAGCATTTT. It is translated as CASSSLGGYSNQPQHF.

In its sample, this clonotype was seen many times. The rearrangement uses TRBV27 and TRBJ2-1, with 9 bases aligning to TRBD2. The length of the CDR3 is 15 residues. CDR1 and CDR2 (germline): MNHEY, SMNVEV (reference sequence). J gave up 9 bases and V 9 bases, and 15 bases lay outside the gene matches. The CDR3: CASRWVASGASEQFF. Here the CDR3 DNA reads TGTGCCAGTCGCTGGGTGGCTAGCGGGGCGTCTGAGCAGTTCTTC.

The gene calls are TRBV27 and TRBJ2-5; the D gene is possibly TRBD1 (6 bases). This CDR3 region has 14 residues. Trimming pared 8 bases from V and 4 bases from J, leaving 17 bases between. CDR1 and CDR2 from the germline V gene are MNHEY and SMNVEV (reference sequence). CDR3 in amino acids: CASSSLMGAETQYF. The CDR3 DNA is TGTGCCAGCTCCTCCCTTATGGGGGCAGAGACCCAGTACTTC.

With regard to this clonotype: Likely a read error: the CDR3 ends without its conserved phenylalanine or tryptophan. The chain uses TRBV29-1 and TRBJ2-1; perhaps TRBD1 as D (7 bases). Germline values: CDR1 SQVTM, CDR2 ANQGSEA. V shed 4 bases and J shed 1 base, with 8 bases lying between them. The CDR3 sequence is 13 residues long. CDR3 in DNA: TGCAGCGTTGCAGGGGGGTCCTACAATGAGCAGTTCCTC. Protein sequence: CSVAGGSYNEQFL.

Details on this clonotype: A much larger clone lies a single base off, so this may be a read error. Without the conserved terminal phenylalanine or tryptophan, this CDR3 likely stems from a read error. This CDR3 is CASSLGLNSGNTIYS. CDR3 nucleotides: TGTGCCAGCAGCTTGGGACTCAACTCTGGAAACACCATATATTCT. The chain joins TRBV5-6 to TRBJ1-3; D unclear. This CDR3 has 15 amino acids. CDR1 is SGHDT and CDR2 is YYEEEE in the germline V gene. V lost 0 bases, J lost 0 bases, and 7 bases lay in between.

At least ten counts were recorded for this clonotype. V usage is TRBV27 and J usage is TRBJ1-1, with TRBD1 identical over 9 bases. The germline gives CDR1 MNHEY, CDR2 SMNVEV (reference sequence). CDR3 length equals 16 residues. The V gene end was trimmed by 0 bases and the J gene end by 3 bases; junction bases not matched to a gene: 5. DNA of the CDR3: TGTGCCAGCAGTTTATCGGGGACAGGGTTTGACACTGAAGCTTTCTTT. This translates into CASSLSGTGFDTEAFF.

Details on this clonotype: A much larger clone lies a single base off, so this may be a read error. Because it lacks the conserved phenylalanine or tryptophan at the end, this CDR3 is likely a read error. The chain is built from TRBV5-1 and TRBJ2-7; D uncertain. The CDR3 is 15 residues long. CDR1 is SGHRS, CDR2 YFSETQ, per germline. V lost 0 bases, J lost 2 bases, and 12 bases lay in between. The CDR3 sequence: CASSLAGSAAYEQYS. CDR3 in DNA: TGCGCCAGCAGCTTGGCCGGCAGTGCCGCCTACGAGCAGTACTCC.